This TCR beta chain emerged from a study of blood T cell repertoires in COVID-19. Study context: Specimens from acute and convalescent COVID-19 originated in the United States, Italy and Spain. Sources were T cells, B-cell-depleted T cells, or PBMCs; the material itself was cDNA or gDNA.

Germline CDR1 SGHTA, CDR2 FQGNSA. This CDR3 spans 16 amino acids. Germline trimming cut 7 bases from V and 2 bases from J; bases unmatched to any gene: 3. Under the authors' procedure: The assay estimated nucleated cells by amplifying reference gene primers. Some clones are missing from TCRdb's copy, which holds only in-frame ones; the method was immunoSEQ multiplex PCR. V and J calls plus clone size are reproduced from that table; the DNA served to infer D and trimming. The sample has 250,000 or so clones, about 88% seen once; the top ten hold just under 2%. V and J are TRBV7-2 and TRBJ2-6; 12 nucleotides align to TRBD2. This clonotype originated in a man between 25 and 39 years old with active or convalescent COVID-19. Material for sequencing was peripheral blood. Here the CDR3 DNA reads TGTGCCAGCACTCGGACTAGCGGGGCTGGGGCCAACGTCCTGACTTTC. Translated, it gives CASTRTSGAGANVLTF.